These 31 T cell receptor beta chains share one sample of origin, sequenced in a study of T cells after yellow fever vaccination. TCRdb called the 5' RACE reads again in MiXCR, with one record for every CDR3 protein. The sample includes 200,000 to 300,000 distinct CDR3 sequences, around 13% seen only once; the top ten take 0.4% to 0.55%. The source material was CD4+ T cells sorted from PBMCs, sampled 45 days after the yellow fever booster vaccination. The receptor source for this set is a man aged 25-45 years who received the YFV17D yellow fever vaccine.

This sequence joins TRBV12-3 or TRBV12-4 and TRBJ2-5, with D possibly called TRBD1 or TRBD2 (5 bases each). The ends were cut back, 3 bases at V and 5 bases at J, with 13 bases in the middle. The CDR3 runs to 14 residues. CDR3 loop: CASSFWIEGETQYF. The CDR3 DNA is TGTGCCAGCAGTTTCTGGATAGAGGGGGAGACCCAGTACTTC.

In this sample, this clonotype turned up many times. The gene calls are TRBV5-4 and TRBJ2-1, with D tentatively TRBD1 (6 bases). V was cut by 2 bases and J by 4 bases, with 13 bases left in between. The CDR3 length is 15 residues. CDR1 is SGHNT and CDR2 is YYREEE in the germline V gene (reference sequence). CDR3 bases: TGTGCCAGCAGCTTCATAGGACAGAGTTACAATGAGCAGTTCTTC. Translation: CASSFIGQSYNEQFF.

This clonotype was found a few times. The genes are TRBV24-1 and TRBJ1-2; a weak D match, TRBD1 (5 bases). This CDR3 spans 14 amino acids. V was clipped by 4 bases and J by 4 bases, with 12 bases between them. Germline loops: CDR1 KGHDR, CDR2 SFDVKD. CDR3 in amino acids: CATSEHDSAYGYTF. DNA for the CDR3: TGTGCCACCAGTGAGCACGACAGTGCCTATGGCTACACCTTC.

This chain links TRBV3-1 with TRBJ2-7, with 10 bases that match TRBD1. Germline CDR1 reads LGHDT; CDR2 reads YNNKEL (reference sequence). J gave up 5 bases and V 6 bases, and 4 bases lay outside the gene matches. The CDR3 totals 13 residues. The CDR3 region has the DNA TGTGCCAGCAGAAAGACAGGGGGCCACGAGCAGTACTTC. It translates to CASRKTGGHEQYF.

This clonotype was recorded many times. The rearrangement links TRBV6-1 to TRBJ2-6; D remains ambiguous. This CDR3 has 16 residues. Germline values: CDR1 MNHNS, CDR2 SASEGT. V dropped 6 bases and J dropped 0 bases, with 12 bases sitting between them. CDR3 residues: CASSRTGSSGANVLTF. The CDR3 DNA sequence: TGTGCCAGCAGCCGGACGGGTAGCTCTGGGGCCAACGTCCTGACTTTC.

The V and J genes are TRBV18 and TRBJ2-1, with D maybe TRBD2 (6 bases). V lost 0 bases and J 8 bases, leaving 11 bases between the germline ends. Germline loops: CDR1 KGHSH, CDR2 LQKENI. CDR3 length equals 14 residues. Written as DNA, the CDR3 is TGTGCCAGCTCACCACCGCCGGGAGTGGATGAGCAGTTCTTC. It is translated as CASSPPPGVDEQFF.

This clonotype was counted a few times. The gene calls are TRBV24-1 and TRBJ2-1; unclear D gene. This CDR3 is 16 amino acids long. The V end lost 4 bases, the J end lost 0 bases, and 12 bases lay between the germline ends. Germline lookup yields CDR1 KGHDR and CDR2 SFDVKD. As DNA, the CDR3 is TGTGCCACCAGTGACCTCTTACCGAGCTCCTACAATGAGCAGTTCTTC. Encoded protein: CATSDLLPSSYNEQFF.

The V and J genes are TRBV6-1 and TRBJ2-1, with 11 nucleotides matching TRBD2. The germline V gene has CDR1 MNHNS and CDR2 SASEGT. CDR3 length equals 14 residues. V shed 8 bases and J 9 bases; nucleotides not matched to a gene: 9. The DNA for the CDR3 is TGTGCCAGCGGAATAGCGGGAGGGTTCAGTGAGCAGTTCTTC. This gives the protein CASGIAGGFSEQFF.

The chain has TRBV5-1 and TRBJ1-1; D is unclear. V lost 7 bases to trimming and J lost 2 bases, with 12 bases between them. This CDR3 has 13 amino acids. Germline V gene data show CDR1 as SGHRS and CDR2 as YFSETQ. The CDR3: CASHNPGNTEAFF. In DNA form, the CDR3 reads TGCGCCAGCCACAACCCGGGAAACACTGAAGCTTTCTTT.

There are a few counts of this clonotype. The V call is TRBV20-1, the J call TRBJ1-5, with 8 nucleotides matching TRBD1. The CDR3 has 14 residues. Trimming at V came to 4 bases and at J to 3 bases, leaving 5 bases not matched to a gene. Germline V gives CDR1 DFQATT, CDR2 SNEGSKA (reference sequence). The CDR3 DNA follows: TGCAGTGCTATAAACAGGGGGTACAATCAGCCCCAGCATTTT. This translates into CSAINRGYNQPQHF.

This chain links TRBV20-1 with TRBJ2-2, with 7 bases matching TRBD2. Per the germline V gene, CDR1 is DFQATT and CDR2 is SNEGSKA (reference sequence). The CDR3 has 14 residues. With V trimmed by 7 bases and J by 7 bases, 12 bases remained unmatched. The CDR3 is CSVTDTSAGGELFF. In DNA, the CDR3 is TGCAGTGTTACTGATACTAGCGCTGGCGGGGAGCTGTTTTTT.

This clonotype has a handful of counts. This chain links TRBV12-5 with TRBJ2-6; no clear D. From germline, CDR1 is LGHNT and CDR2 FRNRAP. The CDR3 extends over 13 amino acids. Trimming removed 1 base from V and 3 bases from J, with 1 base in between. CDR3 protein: CASGLDGANVLTF. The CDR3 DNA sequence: TGTGCTAGTGGTTTGGATGGGGCCAACGTCCTGACTTTC.

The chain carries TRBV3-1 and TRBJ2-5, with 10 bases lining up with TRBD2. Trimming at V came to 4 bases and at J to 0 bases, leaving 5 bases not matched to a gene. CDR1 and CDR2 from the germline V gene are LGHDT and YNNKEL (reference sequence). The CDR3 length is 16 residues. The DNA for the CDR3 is TGTGCCAGCAGCCTTCAGACTAGCGGGTACCAAGAGACCCAGTACTTC. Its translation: CASSLQTSGYQETQYF.

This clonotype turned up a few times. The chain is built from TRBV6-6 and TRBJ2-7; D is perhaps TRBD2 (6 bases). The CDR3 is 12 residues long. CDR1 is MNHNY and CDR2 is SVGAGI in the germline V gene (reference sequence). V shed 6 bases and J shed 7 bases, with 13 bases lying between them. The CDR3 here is CASSPPAGEQYF. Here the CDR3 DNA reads TGTGCCAGCAGCCCCCCGGCGGGAGAGCAGTACTTC.

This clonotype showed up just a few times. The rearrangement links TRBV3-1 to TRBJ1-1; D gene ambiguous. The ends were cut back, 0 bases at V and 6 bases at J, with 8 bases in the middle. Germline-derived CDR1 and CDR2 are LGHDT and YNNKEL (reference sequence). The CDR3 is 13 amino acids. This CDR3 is CASSQDWNPEAFF. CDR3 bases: TGTGCCAGCAGCCAAGATTGGAATCCTGAAGCTTTCTTT.

The CDR3 DNA follows: TGTGCCAGCAGTGCCCGACAGGGGGGAAAGACCCAGTACTTC. It translates to CASSARQGGKTQYF. This chain links TRBV12-3 or TRBV12-4 with TRBJ2-5; TRBD1 matches 9 bases. Trimming at V came to 5 bases and at J to 6 bases, leaving 7 bases not matched to a gene. The CDR3 spans 14 residues.

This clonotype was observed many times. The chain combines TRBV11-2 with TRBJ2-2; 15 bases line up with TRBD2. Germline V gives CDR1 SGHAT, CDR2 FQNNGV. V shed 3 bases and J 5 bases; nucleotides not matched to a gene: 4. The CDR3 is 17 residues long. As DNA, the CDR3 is TGTGCCAGCAGCTTGCCGGGACTAGCGGGAGGAACCGGGGAGCTGTTTTTT. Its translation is CASSLPGLAGGTGELFF.

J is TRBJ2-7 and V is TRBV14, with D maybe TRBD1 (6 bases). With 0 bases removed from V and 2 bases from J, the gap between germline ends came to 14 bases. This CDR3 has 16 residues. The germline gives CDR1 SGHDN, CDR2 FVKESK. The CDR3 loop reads CASSQDMGHRTYEQYF. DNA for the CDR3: TGTGCCAGCAGCCAAGATATGGGACACCGTACCTACGAGCAGTACTTC.

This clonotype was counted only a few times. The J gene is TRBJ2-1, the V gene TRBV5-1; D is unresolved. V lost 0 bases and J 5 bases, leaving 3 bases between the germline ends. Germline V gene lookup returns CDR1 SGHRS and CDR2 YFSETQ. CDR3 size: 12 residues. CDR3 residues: CASSLGDNEQFF. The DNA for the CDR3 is TGCGCCAGCAGCTTGGGTGACAATGAGCAGTTCTTC.

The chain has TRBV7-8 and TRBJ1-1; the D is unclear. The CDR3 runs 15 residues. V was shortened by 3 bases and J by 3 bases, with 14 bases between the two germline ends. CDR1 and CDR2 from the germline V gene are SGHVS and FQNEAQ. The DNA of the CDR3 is TGTGCCAGCAGCTTGGACCGGGTCCCCTACACTGAAGCTTTCTTT. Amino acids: CASSLDRVPYTEAFF. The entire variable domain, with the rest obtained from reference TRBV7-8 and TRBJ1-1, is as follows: GAGVSQSPRYKVAKRGQDVALRCDPISGHVSLFWYQQALGQGPEFLTYFQNEAQLDKSGLPSDRFFAERPEGSVSTLKIQRTQQEDSAVYLCASSLDRVPYTEAFFGQGTRLTVV.

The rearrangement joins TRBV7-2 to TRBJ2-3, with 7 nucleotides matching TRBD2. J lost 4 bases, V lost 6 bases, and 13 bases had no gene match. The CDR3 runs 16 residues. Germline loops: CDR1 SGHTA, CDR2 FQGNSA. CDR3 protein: CASSVRGAGVPDTQYF. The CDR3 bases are TGTGCCAGCAGTGTTAGAGGGGCGGGAGTTCCAGATACGCAGTATTTT.

The CDR3 DNA sequence: TGCAGTGCCCATCCCGTCCTAGCGGACCACGACAATGAGCAGTTCTTC. Translated: CSAHPVLADHDNEQFF. The chain employs TRBV20-1 and TRBJ2-1; 7 nucleotides align to TRBD2. This CDR3 comprises 16 residues. Trimming took 6 bases from V and 5 from J; bases not matched to a gene: 16. Germline CDR1 DFQATT, CDR2 SNEGSKA (reference sequence).

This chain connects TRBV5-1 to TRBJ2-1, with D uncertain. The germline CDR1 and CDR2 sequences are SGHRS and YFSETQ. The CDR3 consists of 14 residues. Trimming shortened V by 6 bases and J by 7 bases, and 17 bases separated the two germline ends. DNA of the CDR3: TGCGCCAGCAACCTAGTCCAAGGGATGAATGAGCAGTTCTTC. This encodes CASNLVQGMNEQFF. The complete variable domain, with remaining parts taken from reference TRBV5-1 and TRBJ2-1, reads KAGVTQTPRYLIKTRGQQVTLSCSPISGHRSVSWYQQTPGQGLQFLFEYFSETQRNKGNFPGRFSGRQFSNSRSEMNVSTLELGDSALYLCASNLVQGMNEQFFGPGTRLTVL.

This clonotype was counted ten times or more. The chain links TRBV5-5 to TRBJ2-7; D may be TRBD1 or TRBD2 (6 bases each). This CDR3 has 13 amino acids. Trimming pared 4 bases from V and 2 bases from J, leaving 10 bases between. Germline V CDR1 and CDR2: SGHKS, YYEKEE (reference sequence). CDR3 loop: CASSPGDTYEQYF. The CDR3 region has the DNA TGTGCCAGCAGCCCGGGGGACACCTACGAGCAGTACTTC.

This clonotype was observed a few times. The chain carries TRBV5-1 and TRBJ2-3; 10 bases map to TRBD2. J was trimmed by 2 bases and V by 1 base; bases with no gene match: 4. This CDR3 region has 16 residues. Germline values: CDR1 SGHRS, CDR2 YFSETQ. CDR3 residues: CASSLSTSGATDTQYF. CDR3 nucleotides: TGCGCCAGCAGCTTGAGTACTAGCGGGGCCACAGATACGCAGTATTTT.

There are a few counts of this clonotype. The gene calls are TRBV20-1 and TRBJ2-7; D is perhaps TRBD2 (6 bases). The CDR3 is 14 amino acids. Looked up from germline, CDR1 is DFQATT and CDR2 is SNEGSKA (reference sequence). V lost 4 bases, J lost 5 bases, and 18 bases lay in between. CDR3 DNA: TGCAGTGCTATCCCTTCCGCCGGGGGAAACGAGCAGTACTTC. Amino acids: CSAIPSAGGNEQYF.

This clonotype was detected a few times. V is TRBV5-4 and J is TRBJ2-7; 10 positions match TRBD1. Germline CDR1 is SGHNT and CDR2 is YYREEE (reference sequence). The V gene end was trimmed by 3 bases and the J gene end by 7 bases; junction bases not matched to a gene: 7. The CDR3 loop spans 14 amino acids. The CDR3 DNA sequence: TGTGCCAGCAGCTCGCCGGGACAGGGGTCGGAGCAGTACTTC. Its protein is CASSSPGQGSEQYF.

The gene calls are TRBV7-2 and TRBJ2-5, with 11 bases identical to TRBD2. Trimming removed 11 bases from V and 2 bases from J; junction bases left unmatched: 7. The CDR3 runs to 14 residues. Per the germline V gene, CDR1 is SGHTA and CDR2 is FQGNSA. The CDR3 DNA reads TGTGCCTCCAAGACTAGCGGGATACAAGAGACCCAGTACTTC. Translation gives CASKTSGIQETQYF.

The CDR3 sequence is CASTFLRSEATSTGELFF. CDR3 coding DNA: TGTGCCAGCACCTTTTTGCGGTCCGAGGCCACGAGCACCGGGGAGCTGTTTTTT. The V and J genes are TRBV6-1 and TRBJ2-2; D is uncertain. The CDR3 consists of 18 residues. Trimming took off 7 bases at V and 4 bases at J, with 25 bases between the two ends. In germline, CDR1 is MNHNS, CDR2 SASEGT.

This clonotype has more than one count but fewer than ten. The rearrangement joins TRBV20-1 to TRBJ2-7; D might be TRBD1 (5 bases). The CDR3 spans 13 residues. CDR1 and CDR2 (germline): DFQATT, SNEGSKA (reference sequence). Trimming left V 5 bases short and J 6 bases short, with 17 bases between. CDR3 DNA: TGCAGTGCTTCGACAGCCACCCTCAGCGAGCAGTACTTC. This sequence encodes CSASTATLSEQYF.

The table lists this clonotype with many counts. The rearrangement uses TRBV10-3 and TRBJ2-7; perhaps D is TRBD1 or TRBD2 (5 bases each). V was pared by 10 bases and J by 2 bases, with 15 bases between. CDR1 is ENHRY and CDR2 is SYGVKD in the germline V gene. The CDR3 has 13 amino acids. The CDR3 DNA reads TGTGCCAGTCAGGGAGAGCCCCCCTACGAGCAGTACTTC. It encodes CASQGEPPYEQYF.